One sample yielded the 10 T cell receptor beta chains listed below, sequenced in a study of T cell clones after liver transplantation. Profiled with immunoSEQ multiplex PCR; TCRdb holds only in-frame clones, not every one. The table shows about 74,000 clones, with around 80% occurring only once. Material: CD4+ T cells from blood, obtained before liver transplant. Source of these receptors: a human donor who received a liver transplant.

The chain is built from TRBV28 and TRBJ2-7; D gene uncertain. The V gene's germline CDR1 is MDHEN and CDR2 SYDVKM. V lost 5 bases and J lost 2, with 19 bases in between. This CDR3 has 16 amino acids. The CDR3 region has the DNA TGTGCCAGCAGTGTTACTTCGGGCCCAACTCCCTACGAGCAGTACTTC. As protein: CASSVTSGPTPYEQYF.

The rearrangement links TRBV7-2 to TRBJ1-1; D unclear. The CDR3 runs 16 residues. V shed 0 bases and J shed 0 bases, with 11 bases lying between them. CDR1 and CDR2 from the germline V gene are SGHTA and FQGNSA. The CDR3 protein is CASSLANPQMNTEAFF. The DNA for the CDR3 is TGTGCCAGCAGCTTAGCGAATCCACAGATGAACACTGAAGCTTTCTTT.

This clone counts as medium-sized. V gene TRBV7-9 combines with J gene TRBJ1-3, with a weak D call TRBD1 (6 bases). This CDR3 spans 13 amino acids. V dropped 1 base and J dropped 8 bases, with 9 bases sitting between them. The V gene's germline CDR1 is SEHNR and CDR2 FQNEAQ (reference sequence). The DNA for the CDR3 is TGTGCCAGCAGCTTAGAAGGGGGAGACACCATATATTTT. Translation gives CASSLEGGDTIYF.

This clone has only a few counts. This chain uses TRBV5-1 with TRBJ2-2; perhaps TRBD2 as D (5 bases). Trimming removed 7 bases at V and 5 bases at J, with 21 bases between. Germline V gene data show CDR1 as SGHRS and CDR2 as YFSETQ. This CDR3 contains 16 residues. The CDR3 here is CASSPQVPGITGELFF. CDR3 nucleotide sequence: TGCGCCAGCTCCCCCCAGGTCCCGGGGATTACCGGGGAGCTGTTTTTT.

This rearrangement joins TRBV7-9 to TRBJ1-3; D not resolved. Germline V gene lookup returns CDR1 SEHNR and CDR2 FQNEAQ (reference sequence). With 1 base removed from V and 3 bases from J, the gap between germline ends came to 10 bases. The CDR3 length is 15 residues. The CDR3 protein is CASSLETFSGNTIYF. CDR3 DNA sequence: TGTGCCAGCAGCTTAGAAACCTTCAGTGGAAACACCATATATTTT.

The chain has TRBV5-1 and TRBJ2-1, with D possibly called TRBD1 or TRBD2 (5 bases each). The CDR3 length is 16 residues. CDR1 SGHRS and CDR2 YFSETQ come from the germline V gene. The V gene lost 2 bases and the J gene lost 10 bases, with 22 bases spanning the gap. The CDR3 DNA follows: TGCGCCAGCAGCTTTACCGGGACGCAAGCCATGAGGGAGCAGTTCTTC. This sequence encodes CASSFTGTQAMREQFF.

J is TRBJ2-2 and V is TRBV7-6, with TRBD1 matching 10 bases. Germline CDR1 and CDR2: SGHVS and FNYEAQ. The CDR3 spans 15 residues. J was trimmed by 4 bases and V by 5 bases; bases with no gene match: 4. The CDR3 nucleotides read TGTGCCAGCAGCCCCGGGACAGGGGTCACCGGGGAGCTGTTTTTT. Residues: CASSPGTGVTGELFF.

This chain joins TRBV6-5 and TRBJ2-1; the match to TRBD1 covers 8 bases. The ends lost 5 bases at V and 6 bases at J; junction bases unmatched: 9. The V gene's germline CDR1 is MNHEY and CDR2 SVGAGI. This CDR3 spans 15 amino acids. CDR3 sequence: CASSPDRASSNEQFF. DNA for the CDR3: TGTGCCAGCAGTCCGGACAGGGCTTCTTCCAATGAGCAGTTCTTC.

The chain recombines TRBV28 with TRBJ2-7; 7 nucleotides agree with TRBD1. With V trimmed by 5 bases and J by 3 bases, 7 bases remained unmatched. The CDR3 length is 14 residues. The germline V gene has CDR1 MDHEN and CDR2 SYDVKM. Written as DNA, the CDR3 is TGTGCCAGCAGTGTCGCTGGACAGGTCTACGAGCAGTACTTC. Encoded protein: CASSVAGQVYEQYF.

The sample holds one count of this clone. J is TRBJ1-5 and V is TRBV9, with 9 bases fitting TRBD1. J was trimmed by 4 bases and V by 3 bases; bases with no gene match: 5. Germline-derived CDR1 and CDR2 are SGDLS and YYNGEE. This CDR3 spans 15 amino acids. For the CDR3, the DNA is TGTGCCAGCAGCGCGGGGACAGGGCATAATCAGCCCCAGCATTTT. Translating it yields CASSAGTGHNQPQHF. Supplemented by reference TRBV9 and TRBJ1-5, the full variable domain reads DSGVTQTPKHLITATGQRVTLRCSPRSGDLSVYWYQQSLDQGLQFLIQYYNGEERAKGNILERFSAQQFPDLHSELNLSSLELGDSALYFCASSAGTGHNQPQHFGDGTRLSIL.